A single sample gave rise to the 13 T cell receptor beta chains below, sequenced in a study of PD-1 blockade in mismatch repair-deficient tumors. The protocol was immunoSEQ multiplex PCR, while the TCRdb copy is restricted to in-frame clones and leaves out a portion. This table has some 120,000 clones, 88% appearing once. The source material was peripheral blood, sampled just over 70 weeks after starting pembrolizumab. The receptor source for this set is an adult with mismatch repair-deficient cancer.

The chain carries TRBV19 and TRBJ2-3, with D possibly being TRBD2 (5 bases). Germline V gene lookup returns CDR1 LNHDA and CDR2 SQIVND (reference sequence). This CDR3 has 15 residues. Trimming removed 3 bases from V and 0 bases from J, with 10 bases in between. This CDR3 reads CASSIRGSSTDTQYF. The CDR3 nucleotides are TGTGCCAGTAGTATCCGAGGGAGCAGCACAGATACGCAGTATTTT.

The chain carries TRBV11-2 and TRBJ1-5; TRBD1 is a possible D gene (5 bases). The V end lost 0 bases, the J end lost 5 bases, and 11 bases lay between the germline ends. The V gene's germline CDR1 is SGHAT and CDR2 FQNNGV. This CDR3 has 15 amino acids. The DNA of the CDR3 is TGTGCCAGCAGCTTAGAGAGGGGAAGGGATCAGCCCCAGCATTTT. Translation gives CASSLERGRDQPQHF.

This clone was recorded once. This rearrangement joins TRBV11-2 to TRBJ2-7; the D is unclear. V was shortened by 4 bases and J by 0 bases, with 4 bases between the two germline ends. Germline V lookup: CDR1 SGHAT, CDR2 FQNNGV. The CDR3 runs 12 residues. The CDR3 DNA reads as TGTGCCAGCAGCTATGGCTCCTACGAGCAGTACTTC. Protein: CASSYGSYEQYF.

The J gene is TRBJ1-1, the V gene TRBV9; unclear D gene. Per germline, CDR1 SGDLS and CDR2 YYNGEE. The CDR3 consists of 12 residues. V was cut by 0 bases and J by 4 bases, with 4 bases left in between. Written as DNA, the CDR3 is TGTGCCAGCAGCGTAGTGGGCACTGAAGCTTTCTTT. Amino acid sequence: CASSVVGTEAFF.

V and J are TRBV7-9 and TRBJ2-7; D is ambiguous. Germline loops: CDR1 SEHNR, CDR2 FQNEAQ (reference sequence). V lost 5 bases, J lost 2 bases, and 19 bases lay in between. This CDR3 region has 16 residues. DNA of the CDR3: TGTGCCAGCAGCCCACCCTCGGGTAGGGATACCTACGAGCAGTACTTC. It encodes CASSPPSGRDTYEQYF.

J is TRBJ2-7 and V is TRBV27; TRBD1 is a possible D gene (5 bases). In germline, CDR1 is MNHEY, CDR2 SMNVEV (reference sequence). V lost 0 bases to trimming and J lost 4 bases, with 13 bases between them. This CDR3 region has 15 residues. The CDR3: CASSLSEQGLYEQYF. CDR3 sequence (DNA): TGTGCCAGCAGTTTATCGGAGCAGGGTCTTTACGAGCAGTACTTC.

The V and J genes are TRBV6-1 and TRBJ2-7; 7 bases match TRBD1. V was pared by 4 bases and J by 1 base, with 7 bases of the junction left unmatched. Germline V lookup: CDR1 MNHNS, CDR2 SASEGT. The CDR3 has 15 amino acids. The CDR3: CASSGWDSVSYEQYF. DNA for the CDR3: TGTGCCAGCAGTGGGTGGGACAGCGTTTCCTACGAGCAGTACTTC.

This clone appeared a few times. The CDR3 reads CAISESMGVDEQFF. CDR3 nucleotide sequence: TGTGCCATCAGTGAGTCGATGGGAGTGGATGAGCAGTTCTTC. The chain links TRBV10-3 to TRBJ2-1; tentatively, D is TRBD2 (5 bases). CDR1 and CDR2 (germline): ENHRY, SYGVKD. CDR3 length: 14 residues. The V end lost 0 bases, the J end lost 8 bases, and 11 bases lay between the germline ends.

The V call is TRBV13, the J call TRBJ2-3, with 7 bases identical to TRBD1. The V gene end was trimmed by 3 bases and the J gene end by 4 bases; junction bases not matched to a gene: 7. The CDR3 spans 15 residues. The germline CDR1 and CDR2 sequences are PRHDT and FYEKMQ (reference sequence). CDR3 protein: CASSFEGGSPDTQYF. CDR3 coding DNA: TGTGCCAGCAGCTTTGAAGGGGGCTCACCAGATACGCAGTATTTT. Variable domain in full (rest from reference TRBV13 and TRBJ2-3): AAGVIQSPRHLIKEKRETATLKCYPIPRHDTVYWYQQGPGQDPQFLISFYEKMQSDKGSIPDRFSAQQFSDYHSELNMSSLELGDSALYFCASSFEGGSPDTQYFGPGTRLTVL.

The V call is TRBV18, the J call TRBJ1-5; TRBD1 might be the D (5 bases). With 4 bases removed from V and 6 bases from J, the gap between germline ends came to 19 bases. The germline CDR1 and CDR2 sequences are KGHSH and LQKENI. CDR3 length: 16 residues. The CDR3 loop reads CASSRSQVGGRQPQHF. CDR3 nucleotide sequence: TGTGCCAGCTCACGGAGTCAGGTCGGGGGACGTCAGCCCCAGCATTTT. Full variable domain (missing parts from reference TRBV18 and TRBJ1-5): NAGVMQNPRHLVRRRGQEARLRCSPMKGHSHVYWYRQLPEEGLKFMVYLQKENIIDESGMPKERFSAEFPKEGPSILRIQQVVRGDSAAYFCASSRSQVGGRQPQHFGDGTRLSIL.

This chain links TRBV5-4 with TRBJ2-3; TRBD2 matches 15 bases. Germline CDR1 SGHNT, CDR2 YYREEE (reference sequence). The CDR3 extends over 17 amino acids. V lost 2 bases to trimming and J lost 7 bases; unmatched junction nucleotides: 8. CDR3 nucleotide sequence: TGTGCCAGCAGCTTCTCCCCGGGACTAGCGGGAGGAAATACGCAGTATTTT. This sequence encodes CASSFSPGLAGGNTQYF. Full variable domain (missing parts from reference TRBV5-4 and TRBJ2-3): ETGVTQSPTHLIKTRGQQVTLRCSSQSGHNTVSWYQQALGQGPQFIFQYYREEENGRGNFPPRFSGLQFPNYSSELNVNALELDDSALYLCASSFSPGLAGGNTQYFGPGTRLTVL.

The chain uses TRBV7-9 and TRBJ2-2; D uncertain. CDR1 and CDR2 (germline): SEHNR, FQNEAQ (reference sequence). Trimming removed 1 base at V and 6 bases at J, with 6 bases between. The length of the CDR3 is 13 residues. CDR3 in amino acids: CASSLVSSGELFF. The CDR3 region has the DNA TGTGCCAGCAGCTTAGTTTCCTCCGGGGAGCTGTTTTTT.

The chain employs TRBV7-9 and TRBJ2-7; 8 nucleotides align to TRBD1. Germline assignment: CDR1 SEHNR and CDR2 FQNEAQ (reference sequence). The J segment lost 0 bases and the V segment lost 5 bases, leaving 6 bases of the junction unmatched. The CDR3 contains 15 residues. This CDR3 is CASSPRTGPSYEQYF. The CDR3 DNA reads as TGTGCCAGCAGCCCCCGGACAGGGCCCTCCTACGAGCAGTACTTC.